This T cell receptor beta chain appears in the sequencing data of a study of T cell responses to AZD1222 COVID-19 vaccine. Study results and limitations: Nearly half of the spike-specific TCRs reportedly recognize variant regions that carry no mutations. Females made up more of the donors, who were largely white British, and clonal diversity may have come out too low. Spike-specific TCR depth and breadth grew after two AZD1222 doses. CD4 TCRs linked to vaccination spanned spike, dominating at 160-218 and 743-854.

Germline CDR1 reads SGHTA; CDR2 reads FQGNSA. The CDR3 consists of 14 residues. V shed 7 bases and J 3 bases; nucleotides not matched to a gene: 7. Libraries were prepared by immunoSEQ multiplex PCR; TCRdb keeps only in-frame clonotypes and omits some of them. The sample consists of 130,000 to 150,000 clones, approximately 85% of them appearing once. A word on this clone: Its cognate antigen is unknown.

The sequence was collected from an adult who received the MenACWY meningococcal vaccine as a control. Sequenced material: peripheral blood, taken 28 days after the second dose of the MenACWY control vaccine. The J gene is TRBJ2-5, the V gene TRBV7-2; TRBD1 matches at 8 bases. The CDR3 sequence: CASTLNRGKETQYF. CDR3 coding DNA: TGTGCCAGCACATTAAACAGGGGGAAAGAGACCCAGTACTTC. Using reference TRBV7-2 and TRBJ2-5 for the parts outside the CDR3, the full variable domain is GAGVSQSPSNKVTEKGKDVELRCDPISGHTALYWYRQSLGQGLEFLIYFQGNSAPDKSGLPSDRFSAERTGGSVSTLTIQRTQQEDSAVYLCASTLNRGKETQYFGPGTRLLVL.